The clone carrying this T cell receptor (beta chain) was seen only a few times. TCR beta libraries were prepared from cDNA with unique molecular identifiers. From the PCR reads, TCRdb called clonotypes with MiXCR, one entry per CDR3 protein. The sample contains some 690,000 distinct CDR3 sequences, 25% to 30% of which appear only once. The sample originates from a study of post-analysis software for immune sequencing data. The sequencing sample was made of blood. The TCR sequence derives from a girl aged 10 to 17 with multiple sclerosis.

The CDR3 bases are TGTGCCAGCAGCCAAGACCTGCGGGCCTACGAGCAGTACTTC. The encoded protein is CASSQDLRAYEQYF. The chain couples TRBV3-1 to TRBJ2-7, with D maybe TRBD2 (5 bases). The CDR3 consists of 14 residues. Germline assignment: CDR1 LGHDT and CDR2 YNNKEL (reference sequence). The V and J ends lost 0 bases and 2 bases respectively, with 8 bases between them.